A single sample is the source of the 20 T cell receptor beta chains below, sequenced in a study of blood T cell repertoires in COVID-19. Using immunoSEQ multiplex PCR, the repertoire was profiled, and TCRdb retains in-frame clones only, with some absent. The table shows some 76,000 clones, with approximately 80% occurring only once. Sequencing was carried out using peripheral blood. Every receptor here comes from a woman in her fifties or sixties with acute or convalescent COVID-19.

This rearrangement joins TRBV2 to TRBJ2-1; 7 bases match TRBD1. The CDR3 extends over 15 amino acids. After removal of 7 bases from V and 2 bases from J, the junction contained 8 bases not matched to a gene. Germline loops: CDR1 SNHLY, CDR2 FYNNEI. The chain's CDR3 is CASMRFGTAYNEQFF. The DNA of the CDR3 is TGTGCCAGCATGAGGTTCGGGACAGCCTACAATGAGCAGTTCTTC.

The V and J genes are TRBV5-6 and TRBJ1-1; 9 bases are a match to TRBD1. Germline V gene data show CDR1 as SGHDT and CDR2 as YYEEEE. J was trimmed by 5 bases and V by 4 bases; bases with no gene match: 9. This CDR3 spans 15 amino acids. This CDR3 is CASSNTGGADTEAFF. CDR3 DNA sequence: TGTGCCAGCAGCAATACAGGGGGCGCCGATACTGAAGCTTTCTTT.

This clone appeared many times. The chain is built from TRBV19 and TRBJ1-1; 12 positions match TRBD1. There are 17 residues in the CDR3. Germline loops: CDR1 LNHDA, CDR2 SQIVND (reference sequence). With 3 bases clipped from V and 1 base from J, the junction kept 6 bases outside the gene matches. The CDR3 here is CASSIRGTGGRNTEAFF. In DNA, the CDR3 is TGTGCCAGTAGTATCCGTGGGACAGGGGGCCGGAACACTGAAGCTTTCTTT.

The V and J genes are TRBV18 and TRBJ2-7; D ambiguous. V shed 2 bases and J shed 6 bases, with 17 bases lying between them. The CDR3 covers 15 residues. CDR1 is KGHSH, CDR2 LQKENI, per germline. The CDR3 loop reads CASSPVGRSSLEQYV. The DNA of the CDR3 is TGTGCCAGCTCACCAGTAGGCAGGTCCTCCCTCGAGCAGTACGTC.

V gene TRBV6-4 combines with J gene TRBJ2-3; D might be TRBD2 (5 bases). The V end lost 0 bases, the J end lost 1 base, and 8 bases lay between the germline ends. The CDR3 spans 15 residues. The germline V gene encodes CDR1 MRHNA and CDR2 SNTAGT. The CDR3 DNA is TGTGCCAGCAGTGACTCCGGGGTAGGCACAGATACGCAGTATTTT. It translates to CASSDSGVGTDTQYF.

This clone has only a few counts. The V gene is TRBV4-1, the J gene TRBJ2-2; the D gene is possibly TRBD1 (5 bases). CDR3 length: 16 amino acids. CDR1 is MGHRA, CDR2 YSYEKL, per germline. V lost 0 bases, J lost 1 base, and 9 bases lay in between. CDR3 bases: TGCGCCAGCAGCCAAGAGGGCAGGGTGAACACCGGGGAGCTGTTTTTT. This translates into CASSQEGRVNTGELFF.

The chain links TRBV6-5 to TRBJ2-3; D is uncertain. CDR1 and CDR2 (germline): MNHEY, SVGAGI. The CDR3 extends over 14 amino acids. Trimming shortened V by 1 base and J by 1 base, and 6 bases separated the two germline ends. CDR3 DNA: TGTGCCAGCAGTTACTACCGGGGCACAGATACGCAGTATTTT. Translating gives CASSYYRGTDTQYF.

The rearrangement links TRBV24-1 to TRBJ1-1; no reliable D call. CDR1 and CDR2 (germline): KGHDR, SFDVKD. The CDR3 has 13 amino acids. Trimming took off 2 bases at V and 2 bases at J, with 5 bases between the two ends. CDR3 sequence (DNA): TGTGCCACCAGTGATTGGCTTAACACTGAAGCTTTCTTT. Translated, it gives CATSDWLNTEAFF.

This clone occurred a few times. This rearrangement joins TRBV19 to TRBJ1-1; 10 nucleotides agree with TRBD1. The V segment lost 6 bases and the J segment 2 bases; nucleotides outside the gene matches: 12. Germline CDR1 is LNHDA and CDR2 is SQIVND (reference sequence). The CDR3 has 17 residues. CDR3 sequence (DNA): TGTGCCAGTAGAAGGGACAGGGGAAATTCGGGAAACACTGAAGCTTTCTTT. Translated, it gives CASRRDRGNSGNTEAFF.

The count of this clone is one. As DNA, the CDR3 is TGCGCCAGCAGCCAAGGACAGGGGCTGTCAGAGACCCAGTACTTC. It translates to CASSQGQGLSETQYF. The V call is TRBV4-3, the J call TRBJ2-5; 8 positions agree with TRBD1. V lost 1 base and J lost 4; bases outside the gene matches: 5. This CDR3 has 15 amino acids. CDR1 and CDR2 (germline): LGHNA, YSLEER.

CDR3 in amino acids: CASSLGGSGNTIYF. The CDR3 DNA follows: TGCGCCAGCAGCTTGGGAGGGTCTGGAAACACCATATATTTT. This chain joins TRBV5-1 and TRBJ1-3; D is ambiguous. V lost 0 bases to trimming and J lost 1 base, with 5 bases between them. The CDR3 runs to 14 residues. In germline, CDR1 is SGHRS, CDR2 YFSETQ.

The J gene is TRBJ2-2, the V gene TRBV24-1; D is perhaps TRBD2 (5 bases). V gave up 5 bases and J gave up 1 base, with 7 bases separating them. The V gene's germline CDR1 is KGHDR and CDR2 SFDVKD. The CDR3 consists of 14 residues. CDR3 sequence (DNA): TGTGCCACCAGTGGAGGGCTGAACACCGGGGAGCTGTTTTTT. Translated, it gives CATSGGLNTGELFF.

The rearrangement joins TRBV28 to TRBJ2-1; D is ambiguous. CDR3 length: 15 residues. CDR1 MDHEN and CDR2 SYDVKM come from the germline V gene. Trimming cost V 2 bases and J 6 bases, with 14 bases left between them. The CDR3 reads CASSLGQARGNEQFF. Written as DNA, the CDR3 is TGTGCCAGCAGTTTAGGGCAGGCGCGTGGCAATGAGCAGTTCTTC.

The chain is built from TRBV24-1 and TRBJ1-4, with TRBD1 identical over 11 bases. The CDR3 contains 17 residues. V lost 2 bases, J lost 5 bases, and 6 bases stayed unmatched. Germline lookup yields CDR1 KGHDR and CDR2 SFDVKD. The CDR3 loop is CATSDSGTGGKNEKLFF. DNA for the CDR3: TGTGCCACCAGTGATTCAGGGACAGGGGGAAAGAATGAAAAACTGTTTTTT.

A few counts support this clone. The CDR3 here is CASSPLGTVTDTQYF. CDR3 DNA sequence: TGTGCCAGCAGCCCCCTCGGGACAGTCACAGATACGCAGTATTTT. This chain uses TRBV11-2 with TRBJ2-3, with 7 positions matching TRBD1. Germline values: CDR1 SGHAT, CDR2 FQNNGV. With V trimmed by 5 bases and J by 2 bases, 7 bases remained unmatched. The CDR3 covers 15 residues.

The chain employs TRBV18 and TRBJ1-1; possible D gene TRBD1, 6 bases. This CDR3 contains 14 residues. The V and J ends lost 2 bases and 0 bases respectively, with 7 bases between them. From germline, CDR1 is KGHSH and CDR2 LQKENI. CDR3: CASSPRTVNTEAFF. The CDR3 nucleotides read TGTGCCAGCTCACCAAGGACAGTGAACACTGAAGCTTTCTTT. The full variable domain, in which reference TRBV18 and TRBJ1-1 provide the parts outside the CDR3, is NAGVMQNPRHLVRRRGQEARLRCSPMKGHSHVYWYRQLPEEGLKFMVYLQKENIIDESGMPKERFSAEFPKEGPSILRIQQVVRGDSAAYFCASSPRTVNTEAFFGQGTRLTVV.

V and J are TRBV30 and TRBJ1-2, with TRBD1 matching over 8 bases. CDR3 size: 15 residues. J was trimmed by 3 bases and V by 2 bases; bases with no gene match: 8. Germline V gene data show CDR1 as GTSNPN and CDR2 as SVGIG (reference sequence). The CDR3 DNA reads as TGTGCCTGGAGTAACGGACAGGGAGTACACTATGGCTACACCTTC. This codes for CAWSNGQGVHYGYTF.

The genes are TRBV7-2 and TRBJ1-6, with a weak D call TRBD1 (5 bases). The V end lost 4 bases, the J end lost 9 bases, and 13 bases lay between the germline ends. This CDR3 has 14 residues. Germline V lookup: CDR1 SGHTA, CDR2 FQGNSA. The DNA for the CDR3 is TGTGCCAGCAGCTCCGCCGGGGGAACTTCACCCCTCCACTTT. This sequence encodes CASSSAGGTSPLHF.

CDR3 in DNA: TGTGCCAGCAGCTTAGGATCGGGGAGGAATGAAAAACTGTTTTTT. Amino acids: CASSLGSGRNEKLFF. The chain joins TRBV7-6 to TRBJ1-4; no definite D call. The V end was cut by 1 base, the J end by 5 bases, with 11 bases between. The CDR3 extends over 15 amino acids. Germline CDR1 reads SGHVS; CDR2 reads FNYEAQ.

CDR3 sequence (DNA): TGTGCCAGCAGTCGAGGGAGAACTGAAGCTTTCTTT. Amino acids: CASSRGRTEAFF. The J gene is TRBJ1-1, the V gene TRBV27; D is undetermined. Germline V lookup: CDR1 MNHEY, CDR2 SMNVEV (reference sequence). The CDR3 spans 12 residues. Trimming pared 5 bases from V and 5 bases from J, leaving 9 bases between.